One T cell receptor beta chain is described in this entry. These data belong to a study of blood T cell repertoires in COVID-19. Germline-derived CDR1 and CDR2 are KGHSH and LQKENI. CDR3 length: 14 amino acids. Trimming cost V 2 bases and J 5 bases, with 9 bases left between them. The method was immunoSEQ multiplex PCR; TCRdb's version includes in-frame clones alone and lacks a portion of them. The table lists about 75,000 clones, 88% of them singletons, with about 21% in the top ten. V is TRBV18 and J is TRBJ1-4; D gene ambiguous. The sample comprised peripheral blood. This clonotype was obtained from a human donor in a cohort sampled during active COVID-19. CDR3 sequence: CASSPWTGNEKLFF. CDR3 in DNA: TGTGCCAGCTCACCATGGACGGGGAATGAAAAACTGTTTTTT.